These 29 T cell receptor beta chains share one sample of origin, sequenced in a study of T cell changes during pregnancy in multiple sclerosis (dated by TCRdb to the late 2010s). Library construction relied on the immunoSEQ multiplex PCR assay. The clones in this table, taken by TCRdb from immuneACCESS, are in-frame only. Not every clone is retained; where verified, under half of the shortfall comes from an unresolved V gene, and the cause of the rest is unknown. The sample table contains around 60,000 clones; only one count was recorded for roughly 87% of them. The ten top clones hold about 2.5% of the sample. The input for sequencing was peripheral blood, taken in the first trimester of pregnancy. Receptor source: a female donor with multiple sclerosis, enrolled in a pregnancy study.

V usage is TRBV29-1 and J usage is TRBJ1-2, with a weak D call TRBD1 (6 bases). V lost 2 bases, J lost 8 bases, and 9 bases lay in between. CDR1 is SQVTM and CDR2 is ANQGSEA in the germline V gene. There are 11 residues in the CDR3. The chain's CDR3 is CSVEWGLGYTF. For the CDR3, the DNA is TGCAGCGTTGAATGGGGGCTCGGCTACACCTTC. Full variable domain (rest looked up from reference TRBV29-1 and TRBJ1-2): SAVISQKPSRDICQRGTSLTIQCQVDSQVTMMFWYRQQPGQSLTLIATANQGSEATYESGFVIDKFPISRPNLTFSTLTVSNMSPEDSSIYLCSVEWGLGYTFGSGTRLTVV.

V gene TRBV7-7 combines with J gene TRBJ1-6; tentatively, D is TRBD1 (5 bases). V was pared by 1 base and J by 7 bases, with 11 bases between. Per the germline V gene, CDR1 is SSHAT and CDR2 is FNYEAQ (reference sequence). The length of the CDR3 is 15 residues. In nucleotides, the CDR3 is TGTGCCAGCAGCTTAGGAGACAGCCCAAATTCACCCCTCCACTTT. As protein: CASSLGDSPNSPLHF.

The chain links TRBV9 to TRBJ2-2, with TRBD1 matching over 7 bases. This CDR3 spans 15 amino acids. CDR1 and CDR2 from the germline V gene are SGDLS and YYNGEE. V was clipped by 6 bases and J by 5 bases; unmatched bases: 10. CDR3 in DNA: TGTGCCAGCACTAAGGGGGCGCATTATACCGGGGAGCTGTTTTTT. Translating it yields CASTKGAHYTGELFF.

V is TRBV15 and J is TRBJ2-1; TRBD2 is a possible D gene (5 bases). The germline V gene encodes CDR1 LNHNV and CDR2 YYDKDF (reference sequence). The length of the CDR3 is 13 residues. V was cut by 4 bases and J by 9 bases, with 13 bases left in between. The CDR3 sequence is CATSKLLAAEQFF. As DNA, the CDR3 is TGTGCCACCAGCAAGCTGCTAGCCGCTGAGCAGTTCTTC.

The V call is TRBV19, the J call TRBJ1-5; perhaps TRBD1 as D (5 bases). The CDR3 covers 16 residues. V was clipped by 3 bases and J by 2 bases, with 14 bases between them. The germline CDR1 and CDR2 sequences are LNHDA and SQIVND (reference sequence). CDR3 residues: CASSIPARAGNQPQHF. Here the CDR3 DNA reads TGTGCCAGTAGTATCCCCGCCAGGGCGGGCAATCAGCCCCAGCATTTT.

This clone was picked up one time. The rearrangement links TRBV7-2 to TRBJ2-5; TRBD2 matches at 7 bases. CDR1 is SGHTA and CDR2 is FQGNSA in the germline V gene. Unmatched junction bases numbered 8, after V lost 0 bases and J lost 7 bases. The CDR3 is made up of 15 amino acids. Here the CDR3 reads CASSLAGGPSGTQYF. The CDR3 coding sequence is TGTGCCAGCAGCTTAGCGGGAGGGCCCTCAGGGACCCAGTACTTC.

V and J are TRBV18 and TRBJ2-7, with TRBD1 as a possible D gene (5 bases). Germline V gene sequence: CDR1 KGHSH, CDR2 LQKENI. Trimming took 6 bases from V and 2 from J, leaving 11 bases between them. The CDR3 is 13 residues long. CDR3 sequence: CASSQGQPYEQYF. The CDR3 DNA follows: TGTGCCAGCTCTCAAGGACAACCCTACGAGCAGTACTTC.

V is TRBV7-9 and J is TRBJ1-2, with D possibly TRBD1 on 5 matching bases. There are 16 residues in the CDR3. Trimming took 1 base from V and 4 from J, leaving 16 bases between them. Germline CDR1 SEHNR, CDR2 FQNEAQ (reference sequence). CDR3 sequence (DNA): TGTGCCAGCAGCTTAGGAGGAGGCAGGGAGGGCTATGGCTACACCTTC. Translated: CASSLGGGREGYGYTF.

This sequence joins TRBV4-2 and TRBJ2-7; D remains unclear. Trimming cost V 0 bases and J 2 bases, with 5 bases left between them. The V gene's germline CDR1 is LGHNA and CDR2 YNFKEQ. This CDR3 contains 13 residues. The CDR3 bases are TGTGCCAGCAGCCAAGACAGTACCTACGAGCAGTACTTC. Protein product: CASSQDSTYEQYF.

This sequence joins TRBV9 and TRBJ2-1; 10 bases match TRBD2. The CDR3 has 15 amino acids. CDR1 SGDLS and CDR2 YYNGEE come from the germline V gene. The trim removed 4 bases at V and 9 bases at J, leaving 10 bases unmatched. The chain's CDR3 is CASSPAGTSAFEQFF. Here the CDR3 DNA reads TGTGCCAGCAGCCCGGCCGGGACTAGCGCCTTTGAGCAGTTCTTC.

The chain is built from TRBV9 and TRBJ2-1; 8 bases agree with TRBD2. V trimming: 4 bases; J trimming: 4 bases; junction bases outside the gene matches: 7. Germline V gene data show CDR1 as SGDLS and CDR2 as YYNGEE. The CDR3 length is 15 residues. The CDR3 sequence is CASSPLAGLYNEQFF. CDR3 DNA sequence: TGTGCCAGCAGCCCCTTAGCGGGGCTTTACAATGAGCAGTTCTTC.

This clone occurred once. The CDR3 loop reads CASSFTLYGYTF. The CDR3 DNA reads TGTGCCAGCAGCTTCACGCTATATGGCTACACCTTC. This chain joins TRBV7-2 and TRBJ1-2; D unclear. The CDR3 contains 12 residues. V was shortened by 3 bases and J by 5 bases, with 7 bases between the two germline ends. Per germline, CDR1 SGHTA and CDR2 FQGNSA.

The genes are TRBV25-1 and TRBJ1-2; D unclear. Between the trimmed V and J ends, which lost 2 bases and 2 bases, there was a span of 9 bases. This CDR3 region has 14 residues. CDR1 and CDR2 (germline): MGHDK, SYGVNS. CDR3 nucleotide sequence: TGTGCCAGCAGTGAAAGTGGGAGGAACTATGGCTACACCTTC. Its translation is CASSESGRNYGYTF.

The gene calls are TRBV10-3 and TRBJ1-2; 10 bases match TRBD1. The CDR3 is 13 amino acids. Germline CDR1 ENHRY, CDR2 SYGVKD. V dropped 10 bases and J dropped 6; count of bases not matched to a gene: 8. This chain's CDR3 is CASRGTGDDGYTF. In DNA form, the CDR3 reads TGTGCCAGCCGGGGGACAGGGGACGATGGCTACACCTTC.

This clone was found once. The J gene is TRBJ2-3, the V gene TRBV4-1, with no clear D. The CDR3 runs 13 residues. Germline V gene sequence: CDR1 MGHRA, CDR2 YSYEKL. V was clipped by 1 base and J by 2 bases, with 4 bases between them. The DNA of the CDR3 is TGCGCCAGCAGCCAAGGGGCCACAGATACGCAGTATTTT. Amino acid sequence: CASSQGATDTQYF.

The chain couples TRBV27 to TRBJ1-3; D may be TRBD1 (5 bases). Germline V gene sequence: CDR1 MNHEY, CDR2 SMNVEV (reference sequence). CDR3 length equals 15 residues. Deletions cut 6 bases from V and 0 bases from J, with 12 bases between. The CDR3 DNA follows: TGTGCCAGCAGCCGCACAGGCCCCTCTGGAAACACCATATATTTT. Its protein is CASSRTGPSGNTIYF.

V gene TRBV27 combines with J gene TRBJ2-7; weak D call: TRBD1 (6 bases). The V and J ends lost 5 bases and 1 base respectively, with 15 bases between them. Germline lookup yields CDR1 MNHEY and CDR2 SMNVEV (reference sequence). The CDR3 covers 15 residues. The CDR3 loop reads CASSTAIGGSYEQYF. Written as DNA, the CDR3 is TGTGCCAGCAGTACCGCCATAGGGGGATCCTACGAGCAGTACTTC.

This chain connects TRBV4-2 to TRBJ1-5; D not certain. CDR1 and CDR2 from the germline V gene are LGHNA and YNFKEQ. The CDR3 covers 16 residues. The V gene lost 0 bases and the J gene lost 2 bases, with 11 bases spanning the gap. The CDR3 DNA sequence: TGTGCCAGCAGCCAAGAAGGCGGAAACGGCAATCAGCCCCAGCATTTT. It specifies CASSQEGGNGNQPQHF.

The CDR3 is CASSQGTEGQPQHF. CDR3 DNA sequence: TGCGCCAGCAGCCAAGGGACAGAAGGTCAGCCCCAGCATTTT. V is TRBV4-3 and J is TRBJ1-5, with D possibly matching TRBD1 (6 bases). The CDR3 totals 14 residues. Germline V gives CDR1 LGHNA, CDR2 YSLEER. Trimming cost V 1 base and J 6 bases, with 10 bases left between them.

The chain joins TRBV2 to TRBJ2-1, with D possibly being TRBD2 (6 bases). Germline V gene sequence: CDR1 SNHLY, CDR2 FYNNEI. Trimming took off 6 bases at V and 7 bases at J, with 10 bases between the two ends. The CDR3 sequence is 12 residues long. CDR3 nucleotide sequence: TGTGCCAGCAGGGTGGGAGGTAATGAGCAGTTCTTC. It encodes CASRVGGNEQFF.

The V and J genes are TRBV27 and TRBJ1-2; 7 bases fit TRBD1. J lost 3 bases, V lost 6 bases, and 7 bases had no gene match. The CDR3 has 14 residues. Germline values: CDR1 MNHEY, CDR2 SMNVEV (reference sequence). CDR3 residues: CASSPTGNYYGYTF. The DNA of the CDR3 is TGTGCCAGCAGCCCGACAGGGAACTACTATGGCTACACCTTC.

The chain links TRBV2 to TRBJ1-5; no firm D call. CDR3 size: 15 residues. V was trimmed by 5 bases and J by 0 bases, leaving 11 bases between them. The germline gives CDR1 SNHLY, CDR2 FYNNEI. CDR3 loop: CASSKTFLSNQPQHF. The CDR3 region has the DNA TGTGCCAGCAGTAAGACATTTCTTAGCAATCAGCCCCAGCATTTT.

CDR3 protein: CASSSRTSGRAHYEQYF. DNA of the CDR3: TGTGCCAGCAGCTCCCGGACTAGCGGGAGGGCCCACTACGAGCAGTACTTC. The chain recombines TRBV7-6 with TRBJ2-7; 15 bases fit TRBD2. Germline V gene lookup returns CDR1 SGHVS and CDR2 FNYEAQ. CDR3 length: 17 residues. V lost 4 bases, J lost 3 bases, and 7 bases stayed unmatched.

The gene calls are TRBV5-1 and TRBJ2-7; the match to TRBD1 covers 10 bases. Germline-derived CDR1 and CDR2 are SGHRS and YFSETQ. The CDR3 consists of 16 residues. The V segment lost 0 bases and the J segment 2 bases; nucleotides outside the gene matches: 5. CDR3 coding DNA: TGCGCCAGCAGCTTGGTATCGACAGGGGGCACCTACGAGCAGTACTTC. It codes for CASSLVSTGGTYEQYF.

This rearrangement joins TRBV25-1 to TRBJ2-1, with D maybe TRBD2 (6 bases). Germline CDR1 MGHDK, CDR2 SYGVNS. The CDR3 consists of 15 residues. The V and J ends lost 4 bases and 2 bases respectively, with 12 bases between them. The CDR3 sequence is CASSVSGLTYNEQFF. The CDR3 bases are TGTGCCAGCAGTGTCTCGGGACTCACCTACAATGAGCAGTTCTTC.

This clone was counted once. The V and J genes are TRBV19 and TRBJ2-5; 8 nucleotides align to TRBD2. The CDR3 consists of 15 residues. J was trimmed by 5 bases and V by 1 base; bases with no gene match: 6. Germline assignment: CDR1 LNHDA and CDR2 SQIVND (reference sequence). The CDR3 here is CASSIGAGGMETQYF. The CDR3 nucleotides are TGTGCCAGTAGTATAGGGGCGGGGGGTATGGAGACCCAGTACTTC.

The V call is TRBV27, the J call TRBJ2-7; 9 bases fit TRBD1. The CDR3 totals 14 residues. V dropped 7 bases and J dropped 2; count of bases not matched to a gene: 6. In germline, CDR1 is MNHEY, CDR2 SMNVEV (reference sequence). The CDR3 region is CASTAGTGPYEQYF. CDR3 in DNA: TGTGCCAGCACAGCCGGGACAGGGCCCTACGAGCAGTACTTC.

V usage is TRBV7-2 and J usage is TRBJ1-2; the match to TRBD1 covers 8 bases. Germline-derived CDR1 and CDR2 are SGHTA and FQGNSA. The V segment lost 5 bases and the J segment 3 bases; nucleotides outside the gene matches: 11. The CDR3 runs 16 residues. The CDR3 coding sequence is TGTGCCAGCAGCACGACAGGGACAGGTCCTTACTATGGCTACACCTTC. It encodes CASSTTGTGPYYGYTF.

V gene TRBV2 combines with J gene TRBJ2-5, with unresolved D. CDR3 length: 12 residues. CDR1 and CDR2 from the germline V gene are SNHLY and FYNNEI. Deletions cut 10 bases from V and 1 base from J, with 10 bases between. Here the CDR3 DNA reads TGTGCCACCTCTACGTCCCAAGAGACCCAGTACTTC. As protein: CATSTSQETQYF.